These T cell receptor beta chains were read from a single sample in a study of metastatic and nonmetastatic thyroid tumors. MiXCR reprocessed the PCR reads for TCRdb. This sample carries 15,000 to 25,000 clones, approximately 22% of them seen once, and the ten largest clones take 8.5% to 12%. What was sequenced was tumor tissue. All receptors come from a male donor with papillary thyroid cancer or a benign thyroid nodule (not recorded which). Some clones in this sample may be carry-over from other donors' samples. Both conserved end residues are part of each CDR3. D genes are given only for firm matches. Not all rows give a size; the values are once, few, many and, for expanded clones, a class.

>many|TRBV3-1|TRBD2|TRBJ2-7
CASSQMAGGSYEQYF
TGTGCCAGCAGCCAGATGGCGGGAGGGTCCTACGAGCAGTACTTC
>many|TRBV9|.|TRBJ2-2
CASSVEPSRGTGELFF
TGTGCCAGCAGCGTAGAGCCGAGTCGGGGCACCGGGGAGCTGTTTTTT
>many|TRBV3-1|.|TRBJ2-1
CASSQRRVAVGEQFF
TGTGCCAGCAGCCAACGACGTGTAGCGGTCGGTGAGCAGTTCTTC
>many|TRBV6-5|.|TRBJ2-5
CASSYTDGLETQYF
TGTGCCAGCAGTTACACCGACGGTCTAGAGACCCAGTACTTC
>many|TRBV28|.|TRBJ2-7
CASSLFEGSYYEQYF
TGTGCCAGCAGTTTATTTGAGGGGAGCTACTACGAGCAGTACTTC
>many|TRBV7-2|TRBD1|TRBJ1-5
CASSFAGGSNQPQHF
TGTGCCAGCAGCTTCGCAGGGGGTTCAAATCAGCCCCAGCATTTT
>medium-sized|TRBV11-2|TRBD2|TRBJ2-3
CASSPGLVGTDTQYF
TGTGCCAGCAGCCCAGGACTAGTCGGCACAGATACGCAGTATTTT
>many|TRBV2|.|TRBJ2-1
CASMGGTRGEQFF
TGTGCCAGCATGGGCGGGACTCGGGGTGAGCAGTTCTTC
>many|TRBV30|.|TRBJ2-1
CAWRTSYNEQFF
TGTGCCTGGCGGACTTCCTACAATGAGCAGTTCTTC
>many|TRBV9|.|TRBJ2-1
CASSVTPGPSTRDEFF
TGTGCCAGCAGCGTTACTCCGGGACCCTCGACCAGGGATGAGTTCTTC
>.|TRBV18|.|TRBJ1-5
CASSPWGRHQPQHF
TGTGCCAGCTCACCATGGGGGCGACACCAGCCCCAGCATTTT
>many|TRBV11-3|.|TRBJ2-2
CASSPRLSTGELFF
TGTGCCAGCAGCCCCCGACTTTCTACCGGGGAGCTGTTTTTT
>many|TRBV12-3/TRBV12-4|.|TRBJ1-1
CASSIPTGNTEAFF
TGTGCCAGCAGTATCCCGACAGGGAACACTGAAGCTTTCTTT
>many|TRBV20-1|.|TRBJ1-6
CSASGGDHRFTLHF
TGCAGTGCTAGCGGGGGGGACCACCGGTTCACCCTCCACTTT
>many|TRBV30|TRBD1|TRBJ2-7
CAWRGAGTGSYEQYF
TGTGCCTGGAGGGGGGCCGGGACAGGTTCCTACGAGCAGTACTTC
>many|TRBV5-8|TRBD1|TRBJ2-7
CASSITIQGVNSYEQYF
TGTGCCAGCAGCATAACTATACAGGGGGTAAACTCCTACGAGCAGTACTTC